This T cell receptor (beta chain) was found in a study of blood T cells in healthy people across ages. Using a J-beta primer mix together with a sample-barcoded 5' primer, a second PCR was run for roughly 7 to 12 cycles. From the 5' RACE reads, TCRdb called clonotypes with MiXCR, one entry per CDR3 protein. The data hold over 1,300,000 distinct CDR3 sequences, with 45% to 70% observed a single time. The CDR3 is 15 residues long. V was pared by 6 bases and J by 4 bases, with 13 bases of the junction left unmatched. Germline loops: CDR1 DFQATT, CDR2 SNEGSKA (reference sequence). In terms of origin and age, donors were healthy Caucasian individuals from Russia aged roughly 6 to 100.

The sequencing sample was made of blood. The chain links TRBV20-1 to TRBJ2-5; 8 positions agree with TRBD2. The clonotype comes from a man between 18 and 29 years old in good health. The CDR3 sequence is CSARTIAGSGETQYF. The CDR3 DNA follows: TGCAGTGCCCGTACAATAGCGGGGTCCGGAGAGACCCAGTACTTC.